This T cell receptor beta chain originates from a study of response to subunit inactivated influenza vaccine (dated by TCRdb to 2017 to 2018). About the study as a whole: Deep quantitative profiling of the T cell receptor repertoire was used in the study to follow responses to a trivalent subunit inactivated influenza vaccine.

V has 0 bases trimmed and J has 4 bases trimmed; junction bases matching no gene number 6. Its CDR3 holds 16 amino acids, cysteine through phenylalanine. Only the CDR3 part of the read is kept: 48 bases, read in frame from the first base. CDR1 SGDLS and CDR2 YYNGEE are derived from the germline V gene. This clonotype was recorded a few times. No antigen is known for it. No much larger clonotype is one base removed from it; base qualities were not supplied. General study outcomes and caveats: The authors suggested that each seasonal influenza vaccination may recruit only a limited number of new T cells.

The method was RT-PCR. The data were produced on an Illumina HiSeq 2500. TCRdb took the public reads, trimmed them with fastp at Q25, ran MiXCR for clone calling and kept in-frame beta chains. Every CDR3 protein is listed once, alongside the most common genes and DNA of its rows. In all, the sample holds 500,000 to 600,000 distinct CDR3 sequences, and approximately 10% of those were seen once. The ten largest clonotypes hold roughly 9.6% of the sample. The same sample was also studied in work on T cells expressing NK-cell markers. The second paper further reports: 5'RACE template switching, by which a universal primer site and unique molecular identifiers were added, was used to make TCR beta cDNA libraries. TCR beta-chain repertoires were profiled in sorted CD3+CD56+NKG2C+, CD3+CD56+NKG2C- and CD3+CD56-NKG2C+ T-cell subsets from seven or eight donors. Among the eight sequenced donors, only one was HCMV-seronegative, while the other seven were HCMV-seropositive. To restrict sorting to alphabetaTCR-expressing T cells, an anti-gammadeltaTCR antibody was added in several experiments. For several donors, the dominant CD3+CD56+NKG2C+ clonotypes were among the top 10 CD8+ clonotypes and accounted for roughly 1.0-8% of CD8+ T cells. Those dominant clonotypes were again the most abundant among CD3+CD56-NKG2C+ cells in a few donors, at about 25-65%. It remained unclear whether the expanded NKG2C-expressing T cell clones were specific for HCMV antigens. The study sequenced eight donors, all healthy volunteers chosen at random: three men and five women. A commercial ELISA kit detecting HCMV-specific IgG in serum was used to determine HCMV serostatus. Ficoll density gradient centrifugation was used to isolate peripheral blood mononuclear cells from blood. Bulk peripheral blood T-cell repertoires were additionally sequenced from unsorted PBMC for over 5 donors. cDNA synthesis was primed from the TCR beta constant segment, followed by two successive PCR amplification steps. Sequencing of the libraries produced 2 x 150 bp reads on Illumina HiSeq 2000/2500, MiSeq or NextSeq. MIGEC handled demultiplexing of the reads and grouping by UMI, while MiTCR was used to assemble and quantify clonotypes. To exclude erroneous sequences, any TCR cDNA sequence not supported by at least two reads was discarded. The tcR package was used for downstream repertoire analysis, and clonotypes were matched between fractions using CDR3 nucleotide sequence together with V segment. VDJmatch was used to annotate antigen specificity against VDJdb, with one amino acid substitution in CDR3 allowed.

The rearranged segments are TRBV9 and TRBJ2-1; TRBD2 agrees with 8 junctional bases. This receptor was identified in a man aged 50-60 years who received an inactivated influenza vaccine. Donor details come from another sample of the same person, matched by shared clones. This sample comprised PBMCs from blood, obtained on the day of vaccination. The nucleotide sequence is TGTGCCAGCAGCGTAGCGGGAGGGCGAGGGTACAATGAGCAGTTCTTC. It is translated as CASSVAGGRGYNEQFF. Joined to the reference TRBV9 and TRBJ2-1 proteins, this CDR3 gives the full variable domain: DSGVTQTPKHLITATGQRVTLRCSPRSGDLSVYWYQQSLDQGLQFLIQYYNGEERAKGNILERFSAQQFPDLHSELNLSSLELGDSALYFCASSVAGGRGYNEQFFGPGTRLTVL.